This record concerns one T cell receptor (beta chain) sequence. Original processing notes: Scientists estimated how many nucleated cells there were by amplifying reference gene primers. TCRdb's table, derived via immunoSEQ multiplex PCR, lists solely in-frame clones and lacks some. V, J and clone size are taken as reported in that table, and D and trimming were inferred from the DNA itself. The data hold roughly 130,000 clones, with about 86% observed a single time. This sample stems from a study of blood T cell repertoires in COVID-19. Study-wide context: Both acute and convalescent COVID-19 samples were obtained from the United States, Italy and Spain. Nucleic acid was either cDNA or gDNA, and it came from T cells, B-cell-depleted T cells, or PBMCs.

Germline CDR1 ENHRY, CDR2 SYGVKD. J lost 6 bases, V lost 8 bases, and 14 bases had no gene match. CDR3 length equals 15 residues. The TCR comes from a woman aged 45-59 years with acute or convalescent COVID-19. Specimen: peripheral blood. The chain is built from TRBV10-3 and TRBJ1-2; TRBD1 aligns across 8 bases. The CDR3 bases are TGTGCCATCGGTGGAGCCCAGGGGGCCTACGATGGCTACACCTTC. Amino acids: CAIGGAQGAYDGYTF.